Below are 8 T cell receptor beta chains sequenced from a single sample in a study of cytomegalovirus exposure and HLA in healthy donors. Both 60 Vbeta primers and 13 Jbeta primers went into the PCR. Profiled with immunoSEQ multiplex PCR; TCRdb holds only in-frame clones, not every one. The sample carries about 140,000 clones, roughly 86% recorded once. Sequenced sample: PBMCs. These TCRs come from a woman aged 40 to 49 in good health and CMV-seronegative.

V and J are TRBV28 and TRBJ1-5; 7 positions match TRBD1. The J segment lost 7 bases and the V segment lost 7 bases, leaving 7 bases of the junction unmatched. The CDR3 is 13 amino acids. Germline CDR1 MDHEN, CDR2 SYDVKM. The CDR3 DNA reads as TGTGCCAGCAAAGACAGGGTTTGGCAGCCCCAGCATTTT. This sequence encodes CASKDRVWQPQHF.

In its sample, this clone was seen once. The chain carries TRBV6-6 and TRBJ2-7; 8 bases are a match to TRBD1. J gave up 4 bases and V 6 bases, and 5 bases lay outside the gene matches. The CDR3 spans 13 residues. The V gene's germline CDR1 is MNHNY and CDR2 SVGAGI (reference sequence). CDR3 sequence reads: CASRGQDRYEQYF. In DNA, the CDR3 is TGTGCCAGCAGGGGACAGGATAGGTACGAGCAGTACTTC.

This rearrangement joins TRBV19 to TRBJ2-1, with 10 bases identical to TRBD2. Germline V gene lookup returns CDR1 LNHDA and CDR2 SQIVND (reference sequence). This CDR3 region has 15 residues. Losses at the gene ends were 5 bases for V and 7 bases for J; bases not matched to a gene: 8. The CDR3 coding sequence is TGTGCCAGTAGTCCAGTAGCGGGAGGACCAAATGAGCAGTTCTTC. It encodes CASSPVAGGPNEQFF.

V and J are TRBV5-1 and TRBJ2-7; D not certain. The germline V gene has CDR1 SGHRS and CDR2 YFSETQ. V was pared by 0 bases and J by 3 bases, with 7 bases between. This CDR3 has 13 amino acids. CDR3 in amino acids: CASSLDPDYEQYF. CDR3 nucleotides: TGCGCCAGCAGCTTGGACCCAGACTACGAGCAGTACTTC.

The rearrangement joins TRBV5-1 to TRBJ2-1; the match to TRBD1 covers 10 bases. This CDR3 has 15 residues. Trimming at V came to 2 bases and at J to 8 bases, leaving 7 bases not matched to a gene. Per the germline V gene, CDR1 is SGHRS and CDR2 is YFSETQ. DNA for the CDR3: TGCGCCAGCAGCTTTCCCGGGACAGGGGTTGATGAGCAGTTCTTC. It yields the protein CASSFPGTGVDEQFF.

The V gene is TRBV7-6, the J gene TRBJ2-1; 7 bases line up with TRBD2. After removal of 3 bases from V and 7 bases from J, the junction contained 3 bases not matched to a gene. Germline loops: CDR1 SGHVS, CDR2 FNYEAQ. The CDR3 is 13 amino acids. DNA for the CDR3: TGTGCCAGCAGCTTTGCGGGAGATAATGAGCAGTTCTTC. Translated, it gives CASSFAGDNEQFF.

This clone was found a few times. The sample holds other DNA sequences that translate to the same CDR3. The chain joins TRBV7-9 to TRBJ2-7; D call uncertain. The germline CDR1 and CDR2 sequences are SEHNR and FQNEAQ (reference sequence). Trimming removed 1 base at V and 3 bases at J, with 10 bases between. The CDR3 runs 14 residues. The CDR3 DNA reads TGTGCCAGCAGCTTAGGAACTTCCCTCTACGAGCAGTACTTC. Translation gives CASSLGTSLYEQYF.

The chain is built from TRBV19 and TRBJ1-2, with TRBD1 matching over 8 bases. The V and J ends lost 7 bases and 5 bases, in that order; junction bases with no gene match: 6. CDR1 and CDR2 (germline): LNHDA, SQIVND (reference sequence). The CDR3 runs to 13 residues. As DNA, the CDR3 is TGTGCCAGTAAGGACAGGGCGAATTATGGCTACACCTTC. Protein product: CASKDRANYGYTF.